This T cell receptor beta chain was sequenced during a study of control samples from healthy donors and cancer patients. Trimming removed 3 bases from V and 2 bases from J; junction bases left unmatched: 13. CDR3 length equals 19 residues. CDR1 is KGHDR, CDR2 SFDVKD, per germline. Clones were read by immunoSEQ multiplex PCR, and TCRdb kept only the in-frame ones, dropping some. The sample shows some 110,000 clones, around 87% of them seen only once. This sequence was found in a woman between 45 and 65 years old with colorectal cancer. Material for sequencing was PBMCs. The J gene is TRBJ2-1, the V gene TRBV24-1; 9 bases align to TRBD2. CDR3 sequence (DNA): TGTGCCACCAGTGATCCCCCCGCGGGAGGGACTAGCCCCTACAATGAGCAGTTCTTC. Its translation is CATSDPPAGGTSPYNEQFF.